This TCR beta chain was profiled in a study of beta chain features in type 1 diabetes. Study-wide background: Age, gender and cell yields were similar between patients and healthy donors. Study-level points and caveats: TCRB repertoires of naive, central memory and Treg cells appeared more similar among patients than among healthy donors. Whether HLA type affects TCRB rearrangement stayed undetermined in the present work.

CDR1 and CDR2 (germline): LNHNV, YYDKDF (reference sequence). The V end was cut by 6 bases, the J end by 0 bases, with 16 bases between. The CDR3 covers 16 residues. Reverse transcription of all isolated RNA meant that expressed TCRB transcripts were sequenced. The protocol was immunoSEQ multiplex PCR, while the TCRdb copy is restricted to in-frame clones and leaves out a portion. The sample gives over 120,000 clones, 8.5% to 12% of which show up once; roughly 1.4% is in the top ten. About this clone itself: Its antigen remains unidentified.

About 100 mL of blood, on average, came from one heparinised draw per donor. The sequenced material came from naive CD4+ T cells from blood. The rearrangement joins TRBV15 to TRBJ2-3; tentatively, D is TRBD1 (6 bases). This TCR came from a man between 18 and 35 years old in good health. The CDR3 bases are TGTGCCACCAGTTACAGGGACCATGCTAGCACAGATACGCAGTATTTT. Translating gives CATSYRDHASTDTQYF.